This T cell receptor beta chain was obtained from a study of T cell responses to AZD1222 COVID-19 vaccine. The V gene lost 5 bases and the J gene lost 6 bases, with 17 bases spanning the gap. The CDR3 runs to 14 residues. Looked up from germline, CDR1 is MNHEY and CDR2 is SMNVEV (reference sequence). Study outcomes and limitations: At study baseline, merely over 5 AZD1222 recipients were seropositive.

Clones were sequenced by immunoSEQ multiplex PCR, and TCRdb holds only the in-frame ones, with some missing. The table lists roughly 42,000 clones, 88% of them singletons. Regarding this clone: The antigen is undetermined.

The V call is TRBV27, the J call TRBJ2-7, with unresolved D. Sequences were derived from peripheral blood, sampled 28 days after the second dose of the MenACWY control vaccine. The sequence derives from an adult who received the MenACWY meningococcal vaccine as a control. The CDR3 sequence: CASSPLGLGSEQYF. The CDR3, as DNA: TGTGCCAGCAGTCCCCTAGGTTTAGGGTCCGAGCAGTACTTC.